This T cell receptor beta chain was recorded in a study of T cells in Graves' hyperthyroidism and ophthalmopathy. The CDR3 is 15 amino acids. CDR1 and CDR2 from the germline V gene are MDHEN and SYDVKM. V gave up 6 bases and J gave up 2 bases, with 13 bases separating them. This clonotype was recorded many times. Authors of the study amplified TCR beta CDR3 regions from RNA transcripts. A first-round RT-PCR of the TCR CDR3 used the HTBI primer set. TCRdb passed the multiplex PCR reads through MiXCR, listing each CDR3 protein once. The table has around 300,000 distinct CDR3 sequences, approximately 12% seen once. Newly diagnosed patients aged 18 to 65 had hyperthyroidism of under 2 months' duration.

The chain links TRBV28 to TRBJ1-4; maybe TRBD1 (6 bases). The sample comprised blood. The clonotype was recovered from a woman aged 30 to 39 with Graves' hyperthyroidism that later progressed to Graves' ophthalmopathy. CDR3: CASREGQITNEKLFF. CDR3 in DNA: TGTGCCAGCAGAGAAGGACAGATTACTAATGAAAAACTGTTTTTT.